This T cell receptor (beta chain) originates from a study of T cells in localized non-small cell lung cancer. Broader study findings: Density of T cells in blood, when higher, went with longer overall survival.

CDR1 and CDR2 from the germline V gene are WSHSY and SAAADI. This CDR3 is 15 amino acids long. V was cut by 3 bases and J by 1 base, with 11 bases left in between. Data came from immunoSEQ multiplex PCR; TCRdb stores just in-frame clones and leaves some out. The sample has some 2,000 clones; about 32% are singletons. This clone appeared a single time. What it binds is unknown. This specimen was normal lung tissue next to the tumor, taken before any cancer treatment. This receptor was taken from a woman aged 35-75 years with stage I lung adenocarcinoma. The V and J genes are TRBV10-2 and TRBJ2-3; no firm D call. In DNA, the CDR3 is TGCGCCAGCAGTGATGTATACCCGGGCACAGATACGCAGTATTTT. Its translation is CASSDVYPGTDTQYF.